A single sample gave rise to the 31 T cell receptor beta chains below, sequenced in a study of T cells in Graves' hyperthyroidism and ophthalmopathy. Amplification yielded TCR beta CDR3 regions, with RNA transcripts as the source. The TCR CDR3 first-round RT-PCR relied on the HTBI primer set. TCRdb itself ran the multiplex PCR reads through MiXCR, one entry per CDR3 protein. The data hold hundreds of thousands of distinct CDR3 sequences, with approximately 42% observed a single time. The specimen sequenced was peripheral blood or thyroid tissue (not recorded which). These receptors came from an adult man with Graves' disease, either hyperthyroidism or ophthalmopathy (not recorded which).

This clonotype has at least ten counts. The CDR3 region has the DNA TGTGCCAGCAGCTCGACAGCGAACACTGAAGCTTTCTTT. This codes for CASSSTANTEAFF. This sequence joins TRBV6-5 and TRBJ1-1, with a weak D call TRBD1 (5 bases). The V end lost 6 bases, the J end lost 1 base, and 9 bases lay between the germline ends. This CDR3 region has 13 residues. Looked up from germline, CDR1 is MNHEY and CDR2 is SVGAGI.

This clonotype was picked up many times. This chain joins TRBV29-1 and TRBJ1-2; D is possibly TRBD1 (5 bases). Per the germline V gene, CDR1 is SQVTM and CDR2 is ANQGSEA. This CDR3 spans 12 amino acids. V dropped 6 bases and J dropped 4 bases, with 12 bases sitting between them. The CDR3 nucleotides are TGCAGCGTCAGGGAGTCGGGCTATGGCTACACCTTC. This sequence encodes CSVRESGYGYTF.

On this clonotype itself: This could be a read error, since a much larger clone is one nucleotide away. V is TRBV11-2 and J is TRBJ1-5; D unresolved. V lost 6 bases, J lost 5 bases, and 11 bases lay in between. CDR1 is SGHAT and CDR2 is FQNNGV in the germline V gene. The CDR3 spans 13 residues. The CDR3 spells CASSGISHQPQHF. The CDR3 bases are TGTGCCAGCAGTGGGATATCCCATCAGCCCCAGCATTTT.

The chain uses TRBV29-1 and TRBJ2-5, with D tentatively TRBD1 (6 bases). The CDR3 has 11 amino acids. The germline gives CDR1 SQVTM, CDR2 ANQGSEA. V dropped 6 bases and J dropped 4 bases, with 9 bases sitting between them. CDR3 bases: TGCAGCGTCAGGACAGCAGAGACCCAGTACTTC. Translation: CSVRTAETQYF. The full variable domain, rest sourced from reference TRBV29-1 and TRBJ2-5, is SAVISQKPSRDICQRGTSLTIQCQVDSQVTMMFWYRQQPGQSLTLIATANQGSEATYESGFVIDKFPISRPNLTFSTLTVSNMSPEDSSIYLCSVRTAETQYFGPGTRLLVL.

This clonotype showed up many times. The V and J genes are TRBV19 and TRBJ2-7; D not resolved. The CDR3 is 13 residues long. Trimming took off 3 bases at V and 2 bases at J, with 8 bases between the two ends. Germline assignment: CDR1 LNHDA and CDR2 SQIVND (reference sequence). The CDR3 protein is CASSIATAYEQYF. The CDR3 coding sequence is TGTGCCAGTAGTATCGCTACTGCCTACGAGCAGTACTTC.

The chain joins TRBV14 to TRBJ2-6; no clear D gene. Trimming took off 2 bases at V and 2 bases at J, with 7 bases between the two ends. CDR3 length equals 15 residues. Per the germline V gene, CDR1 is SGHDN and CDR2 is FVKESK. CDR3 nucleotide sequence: TGTGCCAGCAGCCAATCGTATACTGGGGCCAACGTCCTGACTTTC. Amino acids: CASSQSYTGANVLTF.

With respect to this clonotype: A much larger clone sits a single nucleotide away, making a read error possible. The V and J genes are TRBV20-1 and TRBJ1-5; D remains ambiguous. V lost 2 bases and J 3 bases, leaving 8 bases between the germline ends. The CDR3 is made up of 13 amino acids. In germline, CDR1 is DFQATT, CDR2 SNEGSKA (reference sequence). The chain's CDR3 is CSARWSTNQPQHF. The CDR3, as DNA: TGCAGTGCTAGATGGAGTACCAATCAGCCCCAGCATTTT.

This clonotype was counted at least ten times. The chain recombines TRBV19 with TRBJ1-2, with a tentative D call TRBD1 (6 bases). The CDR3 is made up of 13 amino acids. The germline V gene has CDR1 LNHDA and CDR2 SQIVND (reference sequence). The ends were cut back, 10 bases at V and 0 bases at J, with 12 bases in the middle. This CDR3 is CATKEGANYGYTF. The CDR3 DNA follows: TGTGCCACTAAAGAGGGGGCTAACTATGGCTACACCTTC.

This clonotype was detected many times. The CDR3 DNA sequence: TGCAGCGCCGTCAGGCCTACATTCAGCTATGGCTACACCTTC. It encodes CSAVRPTFSYGYTF. The chain employs TRBV29-1 and TRBJ1-2; D uncertain. Trimming stripped 7 bases from V and 4 bases from J, with 19 bases between. This CDR3 contains 14 residues. In germline, CDR1 is SQVTM, CDR2 ANQGSEA.

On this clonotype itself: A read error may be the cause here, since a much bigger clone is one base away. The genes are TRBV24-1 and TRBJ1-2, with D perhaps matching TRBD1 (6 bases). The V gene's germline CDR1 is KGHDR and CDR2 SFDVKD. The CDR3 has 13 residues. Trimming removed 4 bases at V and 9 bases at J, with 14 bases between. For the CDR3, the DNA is TGTGCCACCAGTGACGCCGGACAGAGCCGCTACACCTTC. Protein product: CATSDAGQSRYTF.

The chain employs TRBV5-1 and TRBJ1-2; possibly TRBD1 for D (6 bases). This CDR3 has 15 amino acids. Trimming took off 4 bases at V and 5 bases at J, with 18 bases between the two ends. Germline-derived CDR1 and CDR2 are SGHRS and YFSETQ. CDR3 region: CASSTRTDTVYGYTF. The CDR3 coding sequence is TGCGCCAGCAGCACGCGGACAGACACCGTTTATGGCTACACCTTC.

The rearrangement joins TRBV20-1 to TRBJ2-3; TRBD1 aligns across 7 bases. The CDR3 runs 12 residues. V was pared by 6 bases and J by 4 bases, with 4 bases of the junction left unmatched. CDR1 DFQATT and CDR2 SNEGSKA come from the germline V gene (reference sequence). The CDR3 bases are TGCAGTGCATATACAGGGGCAGATACGCAGTATTTT. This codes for CSAYTGADTQYF.

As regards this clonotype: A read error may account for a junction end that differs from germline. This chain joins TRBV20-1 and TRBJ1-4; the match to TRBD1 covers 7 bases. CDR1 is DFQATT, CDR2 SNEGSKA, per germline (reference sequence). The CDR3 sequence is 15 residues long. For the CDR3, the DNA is TGTAGTGCGACTTTACCGACAGGGTATAATGAAAAACTGTTTTTT. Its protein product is CSATLPTGYNEKLFF.

The CDR3 loop reads CASLGLAGVNEQYF. In DNA, the CDR3 is TGTGCTAGCCTGGGACTAGCGGGAGTGAACGAGCAGTACTTC. The V gene is TRBV7-2, the J gene TRBJ2-7, with 14 bases identical to TRBD2. This CDR3 region has 14 residues. Germline CDR1 and CDR2: SGHTA and FQGNSA. Using reference TRBV7-2 and TRBJ2-7 for the parts outside the CDR3, the full variable domain is GAGVSQSPSNKVTEKGKDVELRCDPISGHTALYWYRQSLGQGLEFLIYFQGNSAPDKSGLPSDRFSAERTGGSVSTLTIQRTQQEDSAVYLCASLGLAGVNEQYFGPGTRLTVT.

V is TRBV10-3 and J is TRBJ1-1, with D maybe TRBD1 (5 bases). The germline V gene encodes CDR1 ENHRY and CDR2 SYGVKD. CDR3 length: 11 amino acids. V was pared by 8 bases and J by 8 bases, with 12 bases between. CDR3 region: CAIGTGNEAFF. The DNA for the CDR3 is TGTGCCATCGGGACGGGGAACGAAGCTTTCTTT.

The CDR3 spells CATSAAGPNTEAFF. DNA of the CDR3: TGTGCCACCAGTGCTGCAGGGCCTAACACTGAAGCTTTCTTT. The chain joins TRBV24-1 to TRBJ1-1; D may be TRBD1 (5 bases). The V end lost 5 bases, the J end lost 2 bases, and 11 bases lay between the germline ends. Germline V gene sequence: CDR1 KGHDR, CDR2 SFDVKD. This CDR3 has 14 amino acids.

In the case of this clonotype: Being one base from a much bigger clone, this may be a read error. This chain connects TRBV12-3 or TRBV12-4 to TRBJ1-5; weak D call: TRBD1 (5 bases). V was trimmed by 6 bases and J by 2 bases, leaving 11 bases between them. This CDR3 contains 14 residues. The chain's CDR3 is CASSQKGGNQPQHF. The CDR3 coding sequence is TGTGCCAGCAGCCAAAAAGGGGGCAATCAGCCCCAGCATTTT.

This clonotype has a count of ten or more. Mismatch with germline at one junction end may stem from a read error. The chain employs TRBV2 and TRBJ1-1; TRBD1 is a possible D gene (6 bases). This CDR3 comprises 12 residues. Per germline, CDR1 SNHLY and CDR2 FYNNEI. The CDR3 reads CASRGGHASHPF. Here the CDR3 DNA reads TGTGCCAGCAGGGGGGGCCATGCATCCCACCCCTTT.

The CDR3, as DNA: TGTGCCAGCAGCTATCCCTCCAGGGGAACACTGAACACTGAAGCTTTCTTT. The encoded protein is CASSYPSRGTLNTEAFF. This sequence joins TRBV7-8 and TRBJ1-1; possibly TRBD1 for D (6 bases). Looked up from germline, CDR1 is SGHVS and CDR2 is FQNEAQ. The CDR3 covers 17 residues. The germline V and J ends were trimmed by 4 bases and 0 bases, with 18 bases remaining between them.

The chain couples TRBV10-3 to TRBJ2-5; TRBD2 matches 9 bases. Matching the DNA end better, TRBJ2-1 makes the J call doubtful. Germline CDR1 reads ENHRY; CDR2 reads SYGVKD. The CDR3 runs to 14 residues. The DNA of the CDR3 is TGTGCCATCACTAGCGGGGCCCCCTACAATGAGCAGTTCTTC. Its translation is CAITSGAPYNEQFF.

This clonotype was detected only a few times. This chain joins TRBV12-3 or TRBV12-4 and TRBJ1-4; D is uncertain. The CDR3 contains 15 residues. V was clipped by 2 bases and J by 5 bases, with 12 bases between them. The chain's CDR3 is CASSLRSTANEKLFF. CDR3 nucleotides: TGTGCCAGCAGTTTACGGAGCACAGCAAATGAAAAACTGTTTTTT.

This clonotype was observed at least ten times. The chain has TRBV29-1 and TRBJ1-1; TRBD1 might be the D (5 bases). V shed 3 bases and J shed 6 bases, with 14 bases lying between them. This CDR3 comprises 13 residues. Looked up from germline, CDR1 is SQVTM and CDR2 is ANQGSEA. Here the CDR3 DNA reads TGCAGCGTTGACTCCCAGGGAGGCCCTGAAGCTTTCTTT. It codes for CSVDSQGGPEAFF.

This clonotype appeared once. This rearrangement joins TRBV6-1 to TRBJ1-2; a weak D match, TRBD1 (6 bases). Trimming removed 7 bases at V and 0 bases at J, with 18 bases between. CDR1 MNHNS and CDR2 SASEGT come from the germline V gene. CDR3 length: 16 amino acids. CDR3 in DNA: TGTGCCAGCAAGCCGGACAGTGGCCTAGCTAACTATGGCTACACCTTC. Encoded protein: CASKPDSGLANYGYTF.

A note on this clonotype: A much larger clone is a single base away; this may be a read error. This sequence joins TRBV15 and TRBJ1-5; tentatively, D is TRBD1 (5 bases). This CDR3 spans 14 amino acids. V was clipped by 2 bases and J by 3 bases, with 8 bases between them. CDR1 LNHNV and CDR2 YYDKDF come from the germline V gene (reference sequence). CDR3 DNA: TGTGCCACCAGCAGACAGGGCTCCAATCAGCCCCAGCATTTT. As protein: CATSRQGSNQPQHF. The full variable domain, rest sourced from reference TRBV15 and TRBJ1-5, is DAMVIQNPRYQVTQFGKPVTLSCSQTLNHNVMYWYQQKSSQAPKLLFHYYDKDFNNEADTPDNFQSRRPNTSFCFLDIRSPGLGDTAMYLCATSRQGSNQPQHFGDGTRLSIL.

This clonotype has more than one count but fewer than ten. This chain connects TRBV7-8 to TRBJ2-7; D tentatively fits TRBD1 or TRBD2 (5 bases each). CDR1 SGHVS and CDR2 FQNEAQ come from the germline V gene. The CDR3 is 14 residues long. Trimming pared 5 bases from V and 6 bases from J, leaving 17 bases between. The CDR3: CASSQGSLGFEQYF. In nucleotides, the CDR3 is TGTGCCAGCAGCCAGGGCTCACTAGGGTTCGAGCAGTACTTC.

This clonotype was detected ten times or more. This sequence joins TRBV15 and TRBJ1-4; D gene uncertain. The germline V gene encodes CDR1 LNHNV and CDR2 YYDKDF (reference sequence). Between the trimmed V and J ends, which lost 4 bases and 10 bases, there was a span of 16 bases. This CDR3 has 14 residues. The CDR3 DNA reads TGTGCCACCAGCAAGCCCCCCGGTGCGGGAAAACTGTTTTTT. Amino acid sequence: CATSKPPGAGKLFF.

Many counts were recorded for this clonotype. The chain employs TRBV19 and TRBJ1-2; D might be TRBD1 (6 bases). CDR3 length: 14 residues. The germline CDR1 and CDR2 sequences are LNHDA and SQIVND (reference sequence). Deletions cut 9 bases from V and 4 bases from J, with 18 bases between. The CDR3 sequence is CASSPGGQLYGYTF. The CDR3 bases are TGTGCCAGCTCTCCCGGGGGGCAACTCTATGGCTACACCTTC.

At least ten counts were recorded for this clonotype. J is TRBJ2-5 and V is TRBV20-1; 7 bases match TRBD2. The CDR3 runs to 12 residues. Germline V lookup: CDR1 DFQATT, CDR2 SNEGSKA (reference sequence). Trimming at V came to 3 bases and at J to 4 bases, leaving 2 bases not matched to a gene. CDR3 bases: TGCAGTGCTAGCCCGGGGGGAGAGACCCAGTACTTC. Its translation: CSASPGGETQYF.

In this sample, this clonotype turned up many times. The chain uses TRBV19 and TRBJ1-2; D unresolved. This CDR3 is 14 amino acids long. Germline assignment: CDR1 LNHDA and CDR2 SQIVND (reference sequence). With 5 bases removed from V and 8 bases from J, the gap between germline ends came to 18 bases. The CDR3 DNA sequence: TGTGCCAGTAGTCCCGGCTCGACCGTGGGAGGCTACACCTTC. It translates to CASSPGSTVGGYTF.

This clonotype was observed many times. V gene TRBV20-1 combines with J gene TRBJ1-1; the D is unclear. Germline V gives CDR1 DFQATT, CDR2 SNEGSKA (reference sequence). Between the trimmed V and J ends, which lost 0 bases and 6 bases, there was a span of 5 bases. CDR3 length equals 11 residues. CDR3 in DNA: TGCAGTGCTAGAGAGGGCCCTGAAGCTTTCTTT. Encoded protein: CSAREGPEAFF.

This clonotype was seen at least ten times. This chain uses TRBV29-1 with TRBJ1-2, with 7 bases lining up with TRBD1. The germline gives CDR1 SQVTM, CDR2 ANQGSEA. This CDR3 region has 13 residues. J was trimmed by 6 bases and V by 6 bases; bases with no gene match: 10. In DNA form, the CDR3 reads TGCAGCGTGCTCCCTACAGGGGAAAATGGCTACACCTTC. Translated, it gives CSVLPTGENGYTF.